This T cell receptor (beta chain) was identified in a study of vaccination and CD4 T cells after COVID-19. The time point here: late sampling 161 to 241 days after vaccination in three convalescent patients. Treatment defined: roughly 11-day PBMC culture with coronavirus spike peptide pools or control peptides (ViraFEST assay). Findings of the study overall: SARS-CoV-2-reactive clonotypes rose nonsignificantly, with the median going from about 20 to 38.

The table lists this clonotype with a count of one. The target antigen is unknown. With the Oncomine TCR Beta short-read assay, DNA from cultured CD4+ T cells was sequenced. Genomic DNA was isolated from CD4+ T cells that had been cultured. TCRdb re-derived calls from the PCR reads in MiXCR, one entry per CDR3 protein. The top ten clones hold around 2.6% of a sample with around 19,000 distinct CDR3 sequences, around 37% of them seen once. The germline V gene has CDR1 SGHRS and CDR2 YFSETQ. The length of the CDR3 is 15 residues. V lost 5 bases and J lost 2, with 15 bases in between. Sequenced here: CD4+ T cells from blood, cultured in vitro, sampled about 7 months after SARS-CoV-2 vaccination. This chain connects TRBV5-1 to TRBJ2-3; D remains unclear. The TCR sequence derives from a human donor who had recovered from COVID-19. CDR3 nucleotide sequence: TGCGCCAGCAGGTACCAGACCTACGACACAGATACGCAGTATTTT. It encodes CASRYQTYDTDTQYF.